This T cell receptor beta chain was observed in a study of identical twins. Template switching supplied a universal primer site; unique molecular identifiers were carried on the cDNA. TCRdb fed the 5' RACE reads into MiXCR, producing one record per CDR3 protein. The profile covers around 650,000 distinct CDR3 sequences, with just over 7% appearing a single time and about 1.6% taken by the ten largest. CDR3 length: 16 residues. With 6 bases removed from V and 6 bases from J, the gap between germline ends came to 24 bases. Germline values: CDR1 MDHEN, CDR2 SYDVKM. The study's findings and limits: Models underestimated out-of-frame TCR alpha sharing in monozygotic twins.

This clonotype was observed a handful of times. Its specificity is not known. The data also belong to a second study, concerning yellow fever vaccine responses in identical twins.

The receptor was isolated from a woman aged 18-35 years in good health. Sequencing was carried out using PBMCs. The chain is built from TRBV28 and TRBJ2-7; possibly TRBD2 for D (7 bases). In DNA form, the CDR3 reads TGTGCCAGCAGGCCGACAGGACTAGTAGAAATCGCCGAGCAGTACTTC. Residues: CASRPTGLVEIAEQYF.